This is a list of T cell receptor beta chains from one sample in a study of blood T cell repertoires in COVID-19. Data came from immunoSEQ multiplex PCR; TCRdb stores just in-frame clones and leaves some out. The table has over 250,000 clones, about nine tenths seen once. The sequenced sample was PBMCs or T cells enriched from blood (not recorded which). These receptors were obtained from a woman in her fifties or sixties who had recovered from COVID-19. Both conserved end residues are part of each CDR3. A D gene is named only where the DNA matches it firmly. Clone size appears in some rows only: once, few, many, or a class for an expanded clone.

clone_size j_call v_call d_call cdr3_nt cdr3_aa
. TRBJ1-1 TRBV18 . TGTGCCAGCTCACCAGGAGGGGTGGCTAACACTGAAGCTTTCTTT CASSPGGVANTEAFF
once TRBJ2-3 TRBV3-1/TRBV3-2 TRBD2 TGTGCCAGCAGCCCGGGCGGGGGGGAAGATACGCAGTATTTT CASSPGGGEDTQYF
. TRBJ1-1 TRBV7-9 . TGTGCCAGCACCGTGACAGGAAAAACTGAAGCTTTCTTT CASTVTGKTEAFF
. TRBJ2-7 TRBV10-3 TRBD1 TGTGCCATCAGGTCAGGGGGCGCGATGTTTAAGTCCTACGAGCAGTACTTC CAIRSGGAMFKSYEQYF
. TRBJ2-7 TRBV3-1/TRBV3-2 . TGTGCCAGCAGCCACTCTAGATCCTACGAGCAGTACTTC CASSHSRSYEQYF
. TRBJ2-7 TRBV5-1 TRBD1 TGCGCCAGCAGACATGGGGACAGGAGCTCCTACGAGCAGTACTTC CASRHGDRSSYEQYF
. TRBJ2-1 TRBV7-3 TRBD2 TGTGCCAGCAGCTTCTCGGGACTAGTCTACAATGAGCAGTTCTTC CASSFSGLVYNEQFF
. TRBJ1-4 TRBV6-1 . TGTGCCAGCAGTGTCTCCCCCCAACCGGGAACTAATGAAAAACTGTTTTTT CASSVSPQPGTNEKLFF
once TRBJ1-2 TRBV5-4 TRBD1 TGTGCCAGCAGCCAGGGGGACCCATCTAACTATGGCTACACCTTC CASSQGDPSNYGYTF
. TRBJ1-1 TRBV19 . TGTGCCAGTAGTATAGTTGGTCAGGGCGTTGAAGCTTTCTTT CASSIVGQGVEAFF
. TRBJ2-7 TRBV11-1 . TGTGCCAGCAGCCCTCCGTCCGACGAGCAGTACTTC CASSPPSDEQYF
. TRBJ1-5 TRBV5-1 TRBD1 TGCGCCAGCAGCTTAGGGGGCGGGCAGCCCCAGCATTTT CASSLGGGQPQHF
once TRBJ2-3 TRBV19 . TGTGCCAGTAGTAGGGGGCCAGGGGCAGATACGCAGTATTTT CASSRGPGADTQYF
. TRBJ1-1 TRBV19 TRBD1 TGTGCCAGTAGCCGGACAGGGGGCTCCACTGAAGCTTTCTTT CASSRTGGSTEAFF
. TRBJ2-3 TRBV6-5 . TGTGCCAGCACGTGGGCCAGGAGCACAGATACGCAGTATTTT CASTWARSTDTQYF
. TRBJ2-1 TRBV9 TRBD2 TGTGCCAGCAGCGTAGGCGGGGGGGTCTACAATGAGCAGTTCTTC CASSVGGGVYNEQFF
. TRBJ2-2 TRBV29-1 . TGCAGCGTTGCTCTCCAGGACTTGTTCGCGAACACCGGGGAGCTGTTTTTT CSVALQDLFANTGELFF
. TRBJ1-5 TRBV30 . TGTGCCTGGAGTCCGGGGGGTCAGCCCCAGCATTTT CAWSPGGQPQHF
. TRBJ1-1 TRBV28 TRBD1 TGTGCCAGCAGTTCAGACAGGGAAATGGTGAACACTGAAGCTTTCTTT CASSSDREMVNTEAFF
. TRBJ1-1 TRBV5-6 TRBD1 TGTGCCAGCAGCCAATCCGGGACAGGGGCCACGTGGGCTGAAGCTTTCTTT CASSQSGTGATWAEAFF
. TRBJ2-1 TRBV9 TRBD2 TGTGCCAGCAGCGTAGTAGCGGGGACTTACAATGAGCAGTTCTTC CASSVVAGTYNEQFF
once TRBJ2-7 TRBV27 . TGTGCCAGCAGTCTCTCAGACAGCTACGAGCAGTACTTC CASSLSDSYEQYF
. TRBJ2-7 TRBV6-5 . TGTGCCAGCACCTCCGGGTATTCCTACGAGCAGTACTTC CASTSGYSYEQYF
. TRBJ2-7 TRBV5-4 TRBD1 TGTGCCAGCAGCTACGGACAGGGTTTCTACGAGCAGTACTTC CASSYGQGFYEQYF
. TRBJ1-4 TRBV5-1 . TGCGCCAGCAGCTTGGTATTCGGTAATGAAAAACTGTTTTTT CASSLVFGNEKLFF
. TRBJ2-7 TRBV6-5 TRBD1 TGTGCCAGCATTTCCCCCGGGACAGCCTACGAGCAGTACTTC CASISPGTAYEQYF